The sequence of this T cell receptor (beta chain) was determined in a study of shared clonotypes between healthy human individuals. Study overall: For every donor, three CD4 naive, three CD4 memory, two CD8 naive and one CD8 memory plates were used.

The protocol was immunoSEQ multiplex PCR, while the TCRdb copy is restricted to in-frame clones and leaves out a portion. In the table there are millions of clones, more than 80% of which are singletons. Germline V CDR1 and CDR2: SGHDT, YYEEEE. V lost 4 bases to trimming and J lost 3 bases; unmatched junction nucleotides: 16. This CDR3 has 17 residues. V gene TRBV5-6 combines with J gene TRBJ2-7, with TRBD1 matching 7 bases. This TCR came from a man between 18 and 29 years old in good health. Some clones in this sample may be carry-over from other donors' samples. Input material: naive CD4+ T cells from PBMCs. The subset here: CD45RA+ positively selected. The CDR3 DNA reads TGTGCCAGCAGCCTTCTCCAGGACAGGACGGACCGCTACGAGCAGTACTTC. This gives the protein CASSLLQDRTDRYEQYF.